This TCR beta chain comes out of a study of cytomegalovirus exposure and HLA in healthy donors. Repertoires were generated with immunoSEQ multiplex PCR, while TCRdb's copy carries only in-frame clones and drops some. This table holds under 150,000 clones, 85% to 90% found once. The CDR3 spans 15 residues. Germline lookup yields CDR1 LNHDA and CDR2 SQIVND (reference sequence). V was cut by 5 bases and J by 8 bases, with 18 bases left in between. The material sequenced was PBMCs. The J gene is TRBJ1-4, the V gene TRBV19, with D possibly TRBD1 on 5 matching bases. This TCR derives from a man younger than 30 in good health and CMV-seronegative. The CDR3 DNA sequence: TGTGCCAGTAGTCCCCGCGGGGGGGGTGGCGAAAAACTGTTTTTT. It yields the protein CASSPRGGGGEKLFF.